This T cell receptor (beta chain) was sequenced in a study of shared clonotypes between healthy human individuals. The germline CDR1 and CDR2 sequences are SGHRS and YFSETQ. J gave up 1 base and V 7 bases, and 10 bases lay outside the gene matches. This CDR3 is 17 amino acids long. Selected positively for CCR7 and CD45RO-negative, naive CD8 cells excluded terminally differentiated effector memory CD45RA+ cells. Each donor was a Caucasian adult residing in Nashville, Tennessee. Assay used: immunoSEQ multiplex PCR; TCRdb lists only in-frame clones, some missing. The table shows some 740,000 clones, with about 91% occurring only once.

The sequenced material came from naive CD8+ T cells sorted from blood. The receptor comes from a man under 40 in good health. J is TRBJ2-3 and V is TRBV5-1; 12 positions match TRBD1. The CDR3 is CASAKGQGALGTDTQYF. CDR3 nucleotides: TGCGCCAGCGCTAAGGGACAGGGGGCTTTAGGCACAGATACGCAGTATTTT. The full variable domain, with the rest looked up from reference TRBV5-1 and TRBJ2-3, is KAGVTQTPRYLIKTRGQQVTLSCSPISGHRSVSWYQQTPGQGLQFLFEYFSETQRNKGNFPGRFSGRQFSNSRSEMNVSTLELGDSALYLCASAKGQGALGTDTQYFGPGTRLTVL.